This TCR beta chain was identified in a study of T cells after yellow fever vaccination. Study information: Preparation used SMART-Seq v4 Ultra Low Input for the low-cell-number fractions. Overall study findings and caveats: Subsequent to the booster, the majority of primary-vaccination clones reappeared (under 98% CD4, about 90% CD8).

Concerning this clonotype: With a much larger clone just one base away, this may be a read error.

TCRdb re-called the 5' RACE reads with MiXCR, one entry per CDR3 protein. The sample lists more than 65,000 distinct CDR3 sequences, 13% seen once, with 20% to 25% in the top ten. From germline, CDR1 is SGHRS and CDR2 YFSETQ. The CDR3 has 16 amino acids. Sequenced here: CD8+ T cells not binding an NS4B(214-222) dextramer, sorted from PBMCs, sampled more than 20 days after the first yellow fever vaccination. The source is a man between 18 and 35 years old who received the YFV17D yellow fever vaccine. The chain combines TRBV5-1 with TRBJ2-4; D may be TRBD1 (6 bases). CDR3 sequence: CAGSADSPGWKNIQYF. CDR3 coding DNA: TGCGCCGGCAGCGCGGACAGCCCTGGGTGGAAAAACATTCAGTACTTC. Based on the CDR3 plus reference TRBV5-1 and TRBJ2-4, the full variable domain is KAGVTQTPRYLIKTRGQQVTLSCSPISGHRSVSWYQQTPGQGLQFLFEYFSETQRNKGNFPGRFSGRQFSNSRSEMNVSTLELGDSALYLCAGSADSPGWKNIQYFGAGTRLSVL.